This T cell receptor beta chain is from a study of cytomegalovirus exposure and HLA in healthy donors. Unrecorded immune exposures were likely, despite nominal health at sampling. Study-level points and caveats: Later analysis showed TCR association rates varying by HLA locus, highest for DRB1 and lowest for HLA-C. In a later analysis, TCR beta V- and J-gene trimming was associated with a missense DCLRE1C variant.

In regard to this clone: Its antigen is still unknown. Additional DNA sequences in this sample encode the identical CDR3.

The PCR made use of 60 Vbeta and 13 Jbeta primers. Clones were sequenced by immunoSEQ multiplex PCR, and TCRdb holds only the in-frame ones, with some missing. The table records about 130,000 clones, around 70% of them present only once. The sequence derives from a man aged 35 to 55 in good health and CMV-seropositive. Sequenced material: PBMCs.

The CDR3 spells CASSSGLAGTGELFF. CDR3 coding DNA: TGTGCCAGCAGCTCAGGGCTAGCGGGCACCGGGGAGCTGTTTTTT. This chain links TRBV7-8 with TRBJ2-2; TRBD2 matches at 8 bases. Losses at the gene ends were 4 bases for V and 4 bases for J; bases not matched to a gene: 5. The CDR3 totals 15 residues. Germline V gives CDR1 SGHVS, CDR2 FQNEAQ.